These 3 T cell receptor beta chains were all obtained from the same sample, sequenced in a study of graft-versus-host responses after intestinal transplantation. No antigen is known for these receptors. Only in-frame clones appear in the TCRdb table, and some are missing; sequencing was by immunoSEQ multiplex PCR. The sample lists about 50,000 clones; around 90% were seen once. The starting material was unstimulated CD4+ T cells sorted from spleen or lymph node cells, obtained before transplant. The receptors come from a human donor who was the organ donor for an intestinal transplant.

This sequence joins TRBV28 and TRBJ1-3; 7 positions agree with TRBD1. In germline, CDR1 is MDHEN, CDR2 SYDVKM. CDR3 length: 15 residues. V was clipped by 2 bases and J by 4 bases; unmatched bases: 5. The CDR3 bases are TGTGCCAGCAGTTTAGCACAGGGGTCCGGAAACACCATATATTTT. It codes for CASSLAQGSGNTIYF.

The chain uses TRBV6-1 and TRBJ1-2, with TRBD1 matching 8 bases. Germline lookup yields CDR1 MNHNS and CDR2 SASEGT. The CDR3 spans 13 residues. V lost 5 bases and J lost 8; bases outside the gene matches: 7. This CDR3 is CASSSQGARGYTF. The CDR3 nucleotides are TGTGCCAGCAGTTCTCAGGGGGCGAGGGGCTACACCTTC.

The V gene is TRBV28, the J gene TRBJ2-2; 9 bases fit TRBD2. Losses at the gene ends were 2 bases for V and 5 bases for J; bases not matched to a gene: 3. The germline V gene encodes CDR1 MDHEN and CDR2 SYDVKM. This CDR3 comprises 15 residues. CDR3: CASSLAGGPTGELFF. The CDR3 nucleotides are TGTGCCAGCAGTTTAGCGGGAGGGCCGACCGGGGAGCTGTTTTTT.